This is a list of T cell receptor beta chains from one sample in a study of T cells in Graves' hyperthyroidism and ophthalmopathy. TCRdb called the multiplex PCR reads again in MiXCR, with one record for every CDR3 protein. The data show 500,000 to 600,000 distinct CDR3 sequences, 15% to 20% seen once. The sample was blood. The source of these receptors is a man aged 40-55 years with Graves' ophthalmopathy. CDR3s include the opening cysteine and the closing phenylalanine or tryptophan. A D gene is named only where the DNA matches it firmly. Clone size is shown for a subset of rows, as once, few, many or a class of expanded clone.

D gene: TRBD2; V gene: TRBV10-1; J gene: TRBJ2-7; clone size: -; CDR3 DNA: TGCGCCAGCAGTGAAAGGAGGGGACTAGCGGCCTACGAGCAGTACTTC; CDR3 protein: CASSERRGLAAYEQYF
D gene: TRBD2; V gene: TRBV9; J gene: TRBJ2-1; clone size: -; CDR3 DNA: TGTGCCAGCAGCGCCCGACTAGCGGGGTACAATGAGCAGTTCTTC; CDR3 protein: CASSARLAGYNEQFF
D gene: -; V gene: TRBV3-1; J gene: TRBJ2-2; clone size: -; CDR3 DNA: TGTGCCAGCAGCCAAGAGTCAGGGCGGGCCGGGGAGCTGTTTTTT; CDR3 protein: CASSQESGRAGELFF
D gene: -; V gene: TRBV20-1; J gene: TRBJ2-7; clone size: -; CDR3 DNA: TGCAGTGCTACAAACGATGGATACGAGCAGTACTTC; CDR3 protein: CSATNDGYEQYF
D gene: TRBD2; V gene: TRBV11-2; J gene: TRBJ2-7; clone size: -; CDR3 DNA: TGTGCCAGCGGATACCCCCCTACCGGGACTAGCGGCCCGGGGGAGCAGTACTTC; CDR3 protein: CASGYPPTGTSGPGEQYF
D gene: TRBD1; V gene: TRBV7-6; J gene: TRBJ1-3; clone size: few; CDR3 DNA: TGTGCCAGCAGACAAGGACAGGGGGGGTTGTGGGGCGCTGGAAACACCATATATTTT; CDR3 protein: CASRQGQGGLWGAGNTIYF
D gene: TRBD2; V gene: TRBV2; J gene: TRBJ2-5; clone size: -; CDR3 DNA: TGTGCCAGCGGGGGGATGCTTCTAGCGGGGCGGCAAGAGACCCAGTACTTC; CDR3 protein: CASGGMLLAGRQETQYF
D gene: TRBD1; V gene: TRBV28; J gene: TRBJ2-7; clone size: -; CDR3 DNA: TGTGCCAGCAGTCGACAGGGGGCCCTGCAGTACTTC; CDR3 protein: CASSRQGALQYF
D gene: -; V gene: TRBV7-8; J gene: TRBJ2-3; clone size: -; CDR3 DNA: TGTGCCACGGGAGCCTCTAAGGGCACAGATACGCAGTATTTT; CDR3 protein: CATGASKGTDTQYF
D gene: -; V gene: TRBV9; J gene: TRBJ1-6; clone size: -; CDR3 DNA: TGTGCCAGCAGCGTCGGCAGCTCCTATAATTCACCCCTCCACTTT; CDR3 protein: CASSVGSSYNSPLHF
D gene: -; V gene: TRBV12-3/TRBV12-4; J gene: TRBJ2-4; clone size: few; CDR3 DNA: TGTGCCAGCAGTTTTTTTGAAGGTCTAGCCAAAAACATTCAGTACTTC; CDR3 protein: CASSFFEGLAKNIQYF
D gene: TRBD2; V gene: TRBV10-3; J gene: TRBJ2-3; clone size: -; CDR3 DNA: TGTGCCACGGGACTAGCGACGGGGTTAGATACGCAGTATTTT; CDR3 protein: CATGLATGLDTQYF
D gene: TRBD1; V gene: TRBV7-2; J gene: TRBJ1-1; clone size: few; CDR3 DNA: TGTGCCAGCAGCCCCCTGACAGGGACAGCTTTCTTT; CDR3 protein: CASSPLTGTAFF
D gene: -; V gene: TRBV28; J gene: TRBJ1-5; clone size: -; CDR3 DNA: TGTGCCAGCAGTTTACATCCGGCAGGCAATCAGCCCCAGCATTTT; CDR3 protein: CASSLHPAGNQPQHF
D gene: TRBD1; V gene: TRBV9; J gene: TRBJ2-5; clone size: -; CDR3 DNA: TGTGCCAGCAGCACCGGGACAGCAGAGACCCAGTACTTC; CDR3 protein: CASSTGTAETQYF
D gene: TRBD1; V gene: TRBV13; J gene: TRBJ2-7; clone size: -; CDR3 DNA: TGTGCCAGCAGCATCGACAGGGGTTCCTACGAGCAGTACTTC; CDR3 protein: CASSIDRGSYEQYF
D gene: -; V gene: TRBV6-2/TRBV6-3; J gene: TRBJ1-1; clone size: -; CDR3 DNA: TGTGCCACCCTCGAAAGATCGGGATACACTGAAGCTTTCTTT; CDR3 protein: CATLERSGYTEAFF
D gene: -; V gene: TRBV7-9; J gene: TRBJ1-1; clone size: -; CDR3 DNA: TGTGCCAGCAGCGTGGGGAACACTGAAGCTTCCTTT; CDR3 protein: CASSVGNTEASF
D gene: -; V gene: TRBV28; J gene: TRBJ2-7; clone size: many; CDR3 DNA: TGTGCCAGCACCTGGCGACCTGGGGCGCTGGCCCGCACCTACGAGCAGTACTTC; CDR3 protein: CASTWRPGALARTYEQYF
D gene: TRBD2; V gene: TRBV11-2; J gene: TRBJ2-3; clone size: many; CDR3 DNA: TGTGCCAGCAGCTGGACTAGCGGGAGTGTCACAGATACGCAGTATTTT; CDR3 protein: CASSWTSGSVTDTQYF
D gene: -; V gene: TRBV6-2/TRBV6-3; J gene: TRBJ1-4; clone size: -; CDR3 DNA: TGTGCCAGCAGTTACCCGACTGCCGCAACTAATGAAAAACTGTTTTTT; CDR3 protein: CASSYPTAATNEKLFF
D gene: TRBD2; V gene: TRBV12-3/TRBV12-4; J gene: TRBJ2-3; clone size: many; CDR3 DNA: TGTGCCAGCAGTTTGTCTCCTAGCGGGGCCTTCACAGATACGCAGTATTTT; CDR3 protein: CASSLSPSGAFTDTQYF
D gene: TRBD2; V gene: TRBV27; J gene: TRBJ2-1; clone size: many; CDR3 DNA: TGTGCCAGCAGTTTACTACAGGGGCTAGCGGGAGCCGACAATGAGCAGTTCTTC; CDR3 protein: CASSLLQGLAGADNEQFF
D gene: TRBD2; V gene: TRBV5-1; J gene: TRBJ2-7; clone size: many; CDR3 DNA: TGCGCCAGCAGCTTGGAACTAGCGGGAATAAGCTCCTACGAGCAGTACTTC; CDR3 protein: CASSLELAGISSYEQYF
D gene: TRBD2; V gene: TRBV27; J gene: TRBJ2-7; clone size: few; CDR3 DNA: TGTGCCAGCAGGGCGGGAGGAACGCCCTACGAGCAGTACTTC; CDR3 protein: CASRAGGTPYEQYF
D gene: TRBD1; V gene: TRBV14; J gene: TRBJ2-3; clone size: once; CDR3 DNA: TGTGCCAGCAGCACCGGACAGGGTACGCAGTATTTT; CDR3 protein: CASSTGQGTQYF